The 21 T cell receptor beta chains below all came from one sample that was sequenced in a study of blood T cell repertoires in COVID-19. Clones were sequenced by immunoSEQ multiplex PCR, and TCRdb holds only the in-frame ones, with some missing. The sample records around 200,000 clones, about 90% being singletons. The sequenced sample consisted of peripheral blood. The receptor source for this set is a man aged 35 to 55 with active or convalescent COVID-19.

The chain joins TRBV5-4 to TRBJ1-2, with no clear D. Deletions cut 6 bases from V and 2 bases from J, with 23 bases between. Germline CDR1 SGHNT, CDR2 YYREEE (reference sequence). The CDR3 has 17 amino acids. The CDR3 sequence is CASTFKTGGPQNYGYTF. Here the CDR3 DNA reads TGTGCCAGCACCTTTAAAACCGGAGGGCCTCAAAACTATGGCTACACCTTC.

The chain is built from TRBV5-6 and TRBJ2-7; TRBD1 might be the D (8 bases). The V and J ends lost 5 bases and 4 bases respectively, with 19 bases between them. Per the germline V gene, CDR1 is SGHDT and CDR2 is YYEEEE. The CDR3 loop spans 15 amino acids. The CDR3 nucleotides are TGTGCCAGCAGTTTTACAGGGGGGGCCTCTTACGAGCAGTACTTC. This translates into CASSFTGGASYEQYF.

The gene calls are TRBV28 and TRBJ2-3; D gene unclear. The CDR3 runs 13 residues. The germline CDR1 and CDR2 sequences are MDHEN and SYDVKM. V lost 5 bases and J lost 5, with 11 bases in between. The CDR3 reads CASSPIGEDTQYF. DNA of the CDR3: TGTGCCAGCAGTCCCATCGGTGAAGATACGCAGTATTTT. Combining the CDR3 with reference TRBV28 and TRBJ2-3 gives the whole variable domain DVKVTQSSRYLVKRTGEKVFLECVQDMDHENMFWYRQDPGLGLRLIYFSYDVKMKEKGDIPEGYSVSREKKERFSLILESASTNQTSMYLCASSPIGEDTQYFGPGTRLTVL.

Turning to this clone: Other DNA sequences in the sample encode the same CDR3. CDR3 nucleotides: TGTGCCAGCAGCTTACGCACAGCCTCCTACGAGCAGTACTTC. Encoded protein: CASSLRTASYEQYF. V gene TRBV7-9 combines with J gene TRBJ2-7; D not certain. The CDR3 extends over 14 amino acids. The germline V gene encodes CDR1 SEHNR and CDR2 FQNEAQ (reference sequence). The V end lost 2 bases, the J end lost 0 bases, and 8 bases lay between the germline ends. Supplemented by reference TRBV7-9 and TRBJ2-7, the full variable domain reads DTGVSQNPRHKITKRGQNVTFRCDPISEHNRLYWYRQTLGQGPEFLTYFQNEAQLEKSRLLSDRFSAERPKGSFSTLEIQRTEQGDSAMYLCASSLRTASYEQYFGPGTRLTVT.

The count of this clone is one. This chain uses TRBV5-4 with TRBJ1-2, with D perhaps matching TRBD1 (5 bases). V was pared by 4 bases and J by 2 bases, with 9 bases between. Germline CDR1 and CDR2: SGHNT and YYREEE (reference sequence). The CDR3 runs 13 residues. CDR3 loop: CASSPTANYGYTF. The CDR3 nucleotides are TGTGCCAGCAGCCCGACAGCAAACTATGGCTACACCTTC.

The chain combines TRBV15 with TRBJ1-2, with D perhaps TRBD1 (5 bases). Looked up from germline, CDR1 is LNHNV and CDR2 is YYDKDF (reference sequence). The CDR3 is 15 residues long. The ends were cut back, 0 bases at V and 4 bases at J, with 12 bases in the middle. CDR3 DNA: TGTGCCACCAGCAGAGATCCAGGGCGCAGCTATGGCTACACCTTC. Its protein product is CATSRDPGRSYGYTF.

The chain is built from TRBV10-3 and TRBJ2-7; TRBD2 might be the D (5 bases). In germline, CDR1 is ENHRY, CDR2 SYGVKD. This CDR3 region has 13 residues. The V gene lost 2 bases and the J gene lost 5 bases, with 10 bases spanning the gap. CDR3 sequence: CAISERGLDEQYF. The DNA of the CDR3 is TGTGCCATCAGTGAGAGAGGGCTCGACGAGCAGTACTTC.

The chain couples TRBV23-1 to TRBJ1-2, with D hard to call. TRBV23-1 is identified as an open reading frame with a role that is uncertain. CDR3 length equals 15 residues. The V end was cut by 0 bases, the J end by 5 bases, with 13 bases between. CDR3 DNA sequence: TGCGCCAGCAGTCAATCCAGTAGGCACAGTTATGGCTACACCTTC. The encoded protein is CASSQSSRHSYGYTF.

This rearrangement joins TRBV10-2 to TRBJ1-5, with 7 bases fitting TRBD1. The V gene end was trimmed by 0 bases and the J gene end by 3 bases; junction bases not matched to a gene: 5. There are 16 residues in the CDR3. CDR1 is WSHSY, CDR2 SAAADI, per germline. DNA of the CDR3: TGCGCCAGCAGTGAGTCGCGGACAGGCTTCAATCAGCCCCAGCATTTT. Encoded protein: CASSESRTGFNQPQHF.

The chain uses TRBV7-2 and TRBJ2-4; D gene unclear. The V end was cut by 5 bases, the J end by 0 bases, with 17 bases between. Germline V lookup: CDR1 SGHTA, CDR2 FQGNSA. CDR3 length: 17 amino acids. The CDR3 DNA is TGTGCCAGCAGCAGACCCGACACTTTGATAGCCAAAAACATTCAGTACTTC. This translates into CASSRPDTLIAKNIQYF.

CDR3 nucleotide sequence: TGTGCCAGCAGCCCTAAGGGACTGGGAACCTACGAGCAGTACTTC. Translated, it gives CASSPKGLGTYEQYF. V gene TRBV27 combines with J gene TRBJ2-7; TRBD2 might be the D (6 bases). This CDR3 comprises 15 residues. The V end lost 6 bases, the J end lost 2 bases, and 17 bases lay between the germline ends. Germline CDR1 MNHEY, CDR2 SMNVEV (reference sequence).

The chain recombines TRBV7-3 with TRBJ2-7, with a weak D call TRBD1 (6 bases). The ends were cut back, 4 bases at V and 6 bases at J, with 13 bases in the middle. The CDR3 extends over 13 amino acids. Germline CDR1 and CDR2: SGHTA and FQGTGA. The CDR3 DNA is TGTGCCAGCAGCTCCAAACCAGGGGCCGAGCAGTACTTC. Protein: CASSSKPGAEQYF. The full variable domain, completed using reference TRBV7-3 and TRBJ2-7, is GAGVSQTPSNKVTEKGKYVELRCDPISGHTALYWYRQSLGQGPEFLIYFQGTGAADDSGLPNDRFFAVRPEGSVSTLKIQRTERGDSAVYLCASSSKPGAEQYFGPGTRLTVT.

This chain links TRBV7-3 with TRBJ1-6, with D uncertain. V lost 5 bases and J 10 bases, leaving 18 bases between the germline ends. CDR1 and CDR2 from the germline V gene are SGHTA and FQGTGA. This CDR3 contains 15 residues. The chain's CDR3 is CASSPPRGDLSPLHF. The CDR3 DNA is TGTGCCAGCAGCCCACCCCGGGGAGATTTATCACCCCTCCACTTT.

CDR3 region: CASSVDGREGTGELFF. CDR3 sequence (DNA): TGTGCCAGCAGCGTAGACGGACGGGAGGGCACCGGGGAGCTGTTTTTT. J is TRBJ2-2 and V is TRBV9; 8 bases are shared with TRBD2. The germline V gene encodes CDR1 SGDLS and CDR2 YYNGEE. Unmatched junction bases numbered 5, after V lost 0 bases and J lost 4 bases. The CDR3 spans 16 residues.

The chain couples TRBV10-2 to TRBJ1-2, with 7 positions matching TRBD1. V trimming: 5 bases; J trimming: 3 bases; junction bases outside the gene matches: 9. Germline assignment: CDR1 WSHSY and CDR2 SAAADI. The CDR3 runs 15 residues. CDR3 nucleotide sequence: TGCGCCAGCAGTTCGAGGGGGCTAGGGGACTATGGCTACACCTTC. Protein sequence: CASSSRGLGDYGYTF.

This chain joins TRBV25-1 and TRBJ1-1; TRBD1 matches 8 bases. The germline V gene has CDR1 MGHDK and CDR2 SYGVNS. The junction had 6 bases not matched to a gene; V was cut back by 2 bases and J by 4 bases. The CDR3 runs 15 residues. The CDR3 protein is CASSEADRGATEAFF. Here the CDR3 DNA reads TGTGCCAGCAGTGAAGCTGACAGGGGTGCCACTGAAGCTTTCTTT. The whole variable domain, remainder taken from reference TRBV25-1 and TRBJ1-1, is EADIYQTPRYLVIGTGKKITLECSQTMGHDKMYWYQQDPGMELHLIHYSYGVNSTEKGDLSSESTVSRIRTEHFPLTLESARPSHTSQYLCASSEADRGATEAFFGQGTRLTVV.

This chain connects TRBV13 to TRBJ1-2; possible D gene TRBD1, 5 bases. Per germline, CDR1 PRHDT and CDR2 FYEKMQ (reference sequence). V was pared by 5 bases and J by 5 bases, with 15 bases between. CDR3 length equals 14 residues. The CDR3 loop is CASSRRGSSYGYTF. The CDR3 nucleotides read TGTGCCAGCAGCCGGCGGGGGTCTTCTTATGGCTACACCTTC.

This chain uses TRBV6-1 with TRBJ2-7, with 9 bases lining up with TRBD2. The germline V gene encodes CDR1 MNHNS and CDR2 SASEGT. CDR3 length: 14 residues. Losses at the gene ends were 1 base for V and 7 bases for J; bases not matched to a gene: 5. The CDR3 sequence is CASSEVTSGFEQYF. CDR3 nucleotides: TGTGCCAGCAGTGAAGTCACTAGCGGGTTTGAGCAGTACTTC.

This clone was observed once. The CDR3 spells CASSPVYQGAFGELFF. The CDR3 bases are TGTGCCAGCAGCCCGGTTTATCAGGGGGCTTTCGGGGAGCTGTTTTTT. The J gene is TRBJ2-2, the V gene TRBV7-9, with 8 bases matching TRBD1. CDR1 SEHNR and CDR2 FQNEAQ come from the germline V gene (reference sequence). Unmatched junction bases numbered 12, after V lost 5 bases and J lost 7 bases. CDR3 size: 16 residues. Combining the CDR3 with reference TRBV7-9 and TRBJ2-2 gives the whole variable domain DTGVSQNPRHKITKRGQNVTFRCDPISEHNRLYWYRQTLGQGPEFLTYFQNEAQLEKSRLLSDRFSAERPKGSFSTLEIQRTEQGDSAMYLCASSPVYQGAFGELFFGEGSRLTVL.

The CDR3 sequence: CASSFGTGIMNTEAFF. Written as DNA, the CDR3 is TGTGCCAGCAGCTTTGGGACAGGGATCATGAACACTGAAGCTTTCTTT. This chain joins TRBV5-4 and TRBJ1-1, with TRBD1 matching 9 bases. The CDR3 spans 16 residues. The V gene's germline CDR1 is SGHNT and CDR2 YYREEE (reference sequence). V gave up 2 bases and J gave up 0 bases; unmatched junction bases: 5.

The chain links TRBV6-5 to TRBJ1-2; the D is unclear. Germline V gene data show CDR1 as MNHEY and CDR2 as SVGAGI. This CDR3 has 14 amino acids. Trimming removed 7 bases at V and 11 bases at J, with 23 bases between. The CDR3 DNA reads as TGTGCCAGCATAAGAGCGGGAGGAGGGAGCGGTTACACCTTC. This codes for CASIRAGGGSGYTF.